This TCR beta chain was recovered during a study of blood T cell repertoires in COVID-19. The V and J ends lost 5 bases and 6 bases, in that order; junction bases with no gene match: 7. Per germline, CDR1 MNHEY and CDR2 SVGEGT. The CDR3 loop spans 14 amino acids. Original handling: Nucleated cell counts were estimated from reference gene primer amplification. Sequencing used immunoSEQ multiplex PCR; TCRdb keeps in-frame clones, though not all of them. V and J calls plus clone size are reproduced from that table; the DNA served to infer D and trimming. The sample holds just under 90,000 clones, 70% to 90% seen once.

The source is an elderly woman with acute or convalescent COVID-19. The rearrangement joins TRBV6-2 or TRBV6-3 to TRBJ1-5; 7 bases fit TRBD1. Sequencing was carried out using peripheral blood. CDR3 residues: CASSLTGQGQPQHF. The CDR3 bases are TGTGCCAGCAGTCTGACAGGGCAGGGTCAGCCCCAGCATTTT.